Given below is one TCR beta chain in context. The antigen it binds to is not known. The sample holds no much larger clone one base away, and base qualities are not on file. TCRbeta CDR3 regions were amplified from genomic DNA by means of the immunoSEQ Assay, a bias-controlled multiplex PCR. For the original study's pipeline: Nucleated cell counts per sample were estimated from amplification of reference gene primers within the assay. To quantify the absolute abundance of each unique TCRbeta CDR3 rearrangement, sequence reads were collapsed and filtered. For each sample, productive Simpson clonality was calculated as the square root of Simpson's diversity index over productive rearrangements. In TCRdb, the immuneACCESS table is reduced to in-frame sequences with V and J assigned. These tables do not hold every clone; where another copy was compared, an unresolved V gene accounts for under half, and the others remain unexplained. V and J calls and clone size are copied from that table; D and trimming were computed from the DNA. This sample holds approximately 310,000 clones; about 89% were observed only once. Over 4% of the sample is taken by the ten largest.

From a lookup of the germline V gene (reference sequence), CDR1 and CDR2 are SEHNR and FQNEAQ. Measured from the cysteine to the phenylalanine, the CDR3 is 17 residues long. The sequence is cut down to CDR3 DNA, 51 bases in frame from base 1. V sheds 1 base and J sheds 1 base, leaving 14 bases between their ends. The sample is drawn from a study of blood T cell repertoires in COVID-19 (TCRdb year 2020). About the full investigation: Collaborator samples came from the United States, Italy and Spain and covered acute and convalescent phases of COVID-19. The material from the prospective study consisted of cDNA or gDNA derived from T cells, B-cell-depleted T cells, or PBMCs. Deeply sampled blood TCRbeta repertoires from subjects exposed to, actively infected with, or recovered from COVID-19 were included in the dataset. The repertoires were released in a freely available public database intended as a resource for research on the immune response to SARS-CoV-2. The samples were drawn from the first 160 participants of the ongoing ImmuneRACE study and from 950 to 1,500 subjects provided by 6 global collaborators. Nearly every sample came with metadata listing a de-identified subject ID, COVID-19 status, age in years and sex. Where HLA class I and class II types were available, the types were taken from metadata supplied by the sample provider, not from assay-based typing. Broader findings and caveats from the paper: How much clinical and demographic metadata was included differed by source and by participant, and the metadata was provided uncurated.

Enrolling through a virtual design, the prospective study's participants ranged in age from roughly 18 to 89 years and lived across approximately 25 United States geographic areas. Cohort assignment in the prospective study relied on participant-reported clinical history from a screening survey and a study questionnaire. Recovered participants in ImmuneRACE Cohort 3 were defined by two consecutive negative NP/OP PCR tests, clearance by a healthcare professional, or resolution of symptoms. In the prospective study, whole blood, serum and a nasopharyngeal or oropharyngeal swab were collected from each participant by mobile phlebotomists. Participants in the prospective study had the option to provide additional blood draws and questionnaires over a 2-month period. Before DNA extraction, blood samples from the prospective study were shipped at room temperature or frozen.

Rearrangement joined TRBV7-9 to TRBJ2-4; the D gene is perhaps TRBD2, on 5 matching bases. Sequenced material: PBMCs or T cells enriched from blood (not recorded which). This receptor was identified in a man in his sixties who had recovered from COVID-19. In nucleotides, the sequence is TGTGCCAGCAGCTTAGAAGGCCGGGGTATTGCCAAAAACATTCAGTACTTC. Its protein reads: CASSLEGRGIAKNIQYF.